Below, 27 T cell receptor beta chains from the same sample are listed, as sequenced in a study of blood T cell repertoires in COVID-19. Sequenced by immunoSEQ multiplex PCR; TCRdb stores in-frame clones only, minus some. The data contain about 69,000 clones, roughly 85% of them singletons. Sequences were obtained from peripheral blood. These receptors came from an elderly man with acute or convalescent COVID-19.

J is TRBJ2-7 and V is TRBV3-1 (or the pseudogene TRBV3-2), with TRBD2 as a possible D gene (6 bases). CDR1 and CDR2 from the germline V gene are LGHDT and YNNKEL (reference sequence). The CDR3 spans 15 residues. V lost 4 bases, J lost 3 bases, and 16 bases lay in between. CDR3 sequence: CASSRGTGENYEQYF. CDR3 DNA sequence: TGTGCCAGCAGCCGTGGCACGGGGGAGAACTACGAGCAGTACTTC.

The rearrangement links TRBV5-1 to TRBJ2-7; 8 bases align to TRBD1. The J segment lost 3 bases and the V segment lost 3 bases, leaving 2 bases of the junction unmatched. The germline V gene encodes CDR1 SGHRS and CDR2 YFSETQ. The CDR3 spans 13 residues. The CDR3 here is CASSWGQDYEQYF. CDR3 nucleotide sequence: TGCGCCAGCAGCTGGGGACAGGACTACGAGCAGTACTTC.

This chain joins TRBV19 and TRBJ2-1; D uncertain. Germline CDR1 LNHDA, CDR2 SQIVND (reference sequence). This CDR3 is built from 14 residues. Trimming removed 2 bases at V and 0 bases at J, with 5 bases between. The CDR3 loop reads CASSISGSYNEQFF. CDR3 coding DNA: TGTGCCAGTAGTATATCGGGCTCCTACAATGAGCAGTTCTTC.

J is TRBJ2-7 and V is TRBV3-1 (or the pseudogene TRBV3-2), with 8 bases lining up with TRBD2. The CDR3 sequence is 12 residues long. V shed 2 bases, J shed 6 bases, and the junction held 0 bases outside the gene matches. The V gene's germline CDR1 is LGHDT and CDR2 YNNKEL (reference sequence). In DNA, the CDR3 is TGTGCCAGCAGCCAACGGGGGGGCGAGCAGTACTTC. Its protein is CASSQRGGEQYF.

The chain employs TRBV19 and TRBJ1-1, with TRBD1 matching over 10 bases. Germline V gene data show CDR1 as LNHDA and CDR2 as SQIVND (reference sequence). The CDR3 totals 16 residues. V dropped 1 base and J dropped 4; count of bases not matched to a gene: 6. Here the CDR3 DNA reads TGTGCCAGTAGTATAGTGGGGACAGGGGATTTCACTGAAGCTTTCTTT. Translating gives CASSIVGTGDFTEAFF.

The chain combines TRBV2 with TRBJ1-2, with 8 bases that match TRBD1. Germline CDR1 is SNHLY and CDR2 is FYNNEI. Losses at the gene ends were 1 base for V and 8 bases for J; bases not matched to a gene: 3. The CDR3 has 13 amino acids. The CDR3 loop is CASSEDDRGGYTF. Here the CDR3 DNA reads TGTGCCAGCAGTGAAGACGACAGGGGAGGCTACACCTTC.

For the CDR3, the DNA is TGCAGCGTTGAATCCGTAGCCAAAAACATTCAGTACTTC. Amino acid sequence: CSVESVAKNIQYF. The chain links TRBV29-1 to TRBJ2-4; D is ambiguous. The CDR3 is made up of 13 amino acids. Per the germline V gene, CDR1 is SQVTM and CDR2 is ANQGSEA. Trimming cost V 2 bases and J 0 bases, with 5 bases left between them.

This clone occurred once. The chain has TRBV29-1 and TRBJ1-4; D unclear. V shed 4 bases and J shed 7 bases, with 13 bases lying between them. CDR1 and CDR2 from the germline V gene are SQVTM and ANQGSEA. This CDR3 has 13 residues. CDR3 nucleotides: TGCAGCGTTGCGCTGGCTCAAGTTGAAAAACTGTTTTTT. It codes for CSVALAQVEKLFF.

The V and J genes are TRBV28 and TRBJ1-4; 9 bases are a match to TRBD1. Germline V gene data show CDR1 as MDHEN and CDR2 as SYDVKM. J lost 8 bases, V lost 5 bases, and 9 bases had no gene match. The CDR3 spans 15 residues. CDR3 region: CASSIPGQGLEKLFF. The CDR3 DNA follows: TGTGCCAGCAGTATTCCGGGACAGGGTCTCGAAAAACTGTTTTTT.

V and J are TRBV10-3 and TRBJ1-3; a possible D gene is TRBD1 (5 bases). Germline CDR1 reads ENHRY; CDR2 reads SYGVKD. Trimming removed 8 bases at V and 0 bases at J, with 17 bases between. There are 16 residues in the CDR3. This CDR3 is CAISEPGYNSGNTIYF. The CDR3 nucleotides read TGTGCCATCTCCGAACCAGGGTATAACTCTGGAAACACCATATATTTT.

The V and J genes are TRBV24-1 and TRBJ2-3, with no clear D. CDR1 and CDR2 (germline): KGHDR, SFDVKD. V was pared by 3 bases and J by 2 bases, with 11 bases between. There are 15 residues in the CDR3. The CDR3 is CATSDNRGTTDTQYF. In DNA, the CDR3 is TGTGCCACCAGTGATAACCGTGGCACCACAGATACGCAGTATTTT.

V usage is TRBV9 and J usage is TRBJ2-1; 8 bases match TRBD2. The V segment lost 2 bases and the J segment 2 bases; nucleotides outside the gene matches: 3. The V gene's germline CDR1 is SGDLS and CDR2 YYNGEE. The CDR3 has 15 amino acids. CDR3 in amino acids: CASSVSGSPYNEQFF. The CDR3 nucleotides read TGTGCCAGCAGCGTCAGCGGGAGTCCCTACAATGAGCAGTTCTTC.

J is TRBJ2-7 and V is TRBV6-1; 10 bases are shared with TRBD1. V lost 2 bases and J lost 6; bases outside the gene matches: 10. This CDR3 is built from 16 residues. Germline values: CDR1 MNHNS, CDR2 SASEGT. CDR3: CASSEPGQGLKAEQYF. CDR3 DNA sequence: TGTGCCAGCAGTGAACCGGGACAGGGGTTAAAAGCCGAGCAGTACTTC.

The rearrangement links TRBV10-2 to TRBJ2-2; the match to TRBD2 covers 8 bases. J gave up 4 bases and V 7 bases, and 2 bases lay outside the gene matches. Germline-derived CDR1 and CDR2 are WSHSY and SAAADI. The CDR3 length is 13 residues. In nucleotides, the CDR3 is TGCGCCAGCACGCGGGGGGTCACCGGGGAGCTGTTTTTT. Encoded protein: CASTRGVTGELFF.

V is TRBV30 and J is TRBJ1-1, with 11 nucleotides matching TRBD1. CDR1 and CDR2 (germline): GTSNPN, SVGIG (reference sequence). The CDR3 totals 12 residues. V dropped 5 bases and J dropped 7; count of bases not matched to a gene: 3. Here the CDR3 DNA reads TGTGCCTGGGCGGGACAGGGGGATGAAGCTTTCTTT. Protein product: CAWAGQGDEAFF.

The chain joins TRBV18 to TRBJ1-1, with D hard to call. Germline values: CDR1 KGHSH, CDR2 LQKENI. The V and J ends lost 6 bases and 2 bases respectively, with 10 bases between them. The length of the CDR3 is 13 residues. The CDR3 DNA reads TGTGCCAGCTCCTCCGCGGTAAACACTGAAGCTTTCTTT. Its protein product is CASSSAVNTEAFF.

The V and J genes are TRBV4-2 and TRBJ2-1; a possible D gene is TRBD1 (5 bases). V lost 4 bases and J lost 2, with 12 bases in between. The CDR3 is 15 amino acids. Per the germline V gene, CDR1 is LGHNA and CDR2 is YNFKEQ. CDR3 residues: CASSPGQSAYNEQFF. DNA for the CDR3: TGTGCCAGCAGCCCCGGACAATCGGCCTACAATGAGCAGTTCTTC.

This sequence joins TRBV6-6 and TRBJ2-7; D not resolved. The V gene's germline CDR1 is MNHNY and CDR2 SVGAGI (reference sequence). CDR3 length equals 13 residues. V gave up 0 bases and J gave up 3 bases, with 6 bases separating them. Here the CDR3 reads CASSYSAGYEQYF. DNA of the CDR3: TGTGCCAGCAGTTACTCGGCAGGCTACGAGCAGTACTTC.

The J gene is TRBJ2-1, the V gene TRBV10-3; 10 nucleotides agree with TRBD2. The CDR3 totals 14 residues. V gave up 6 bases and J gave up 8 bases; unmatched junction bases: 7. Germline V gene lookup returns CDR1 ENHRY and CDR2 SYGVKD. The CDR3: CAISPSGSRHEQFF. As DNA, the CDR3 is TGTGCCATCAGCCCTAGCGGGAGCCGCCATGAGCAGTTCTTC.

The chain combines TRBV27 with TRBJ2-1, with 7 bases aligning to TRBD1. The V gene end was trimmed by 9 bases and the J gene end by 0 bases; junction bases not matched to a gene: 8. Germline CDR1 MNHEY, CDR2 SMNVEV (reference sequence). The CDR3 loop spans 15 amino acids. This chain's CDR3 is CASRQGRSSYNEQFF. The CDR3 DNA reads TGTGCCAGTCGACAGGGAAGGAGCTCCTACAATGAGCAGTTCTTC.

The chain recombines TRBV3-1 (or the pseudogene TRBV3-2) with TRBJ2-1, with 9 bases fitting TRBD2. Looked up from germline, CDR1 is LGHDT and CDR2 is YNNKEL (reference sequence). This CDR3 is built from 18 residues. After removal of 0 bases from V and 4 bases from J, the junction contained 10 bases not matched to a gene. The CDR3 sequence is CASSQDRVASGRYNEQFF. The DNA for the CDR3 is TGTGCCAGCAGCCAAGATCGAGTAGCGAGCGGGAGGTACAATGAGCAGTTCTTC.

The chain uses TRBV30 and TRBJ2-1, with 7 bases matching TRBD2. Germline V CDR1 and CDR2: GTSNPN, SVGIG (reference sequence). The V gene end was trimmed by 0 bases and the J gene end by 3 bases; junction bases not matched to a gene: 11. The CDR3 has 17 residues. CDR3 in amino acids: CAWSVGIAGAHYNEQFF. The CDR3, as DNA: TGTGCCTGGAGTGTAGGGATCGCGGGAGCTCACTACAATGAGCAGTTCTTC. Variable domain in full (rest from reference TRBV30 and TRBJ2-1): SQTIHQWPATLVQPVGSPLSLECTVEGTSNPNLYWYRQAAGRGLQLLFYSVGIGQISSEVPQNLSASRPQDRQFILSSKKLLLSDSGFYLCAWSVGIAGAHYNEQFFGPGTRLTVL.

The chain joins TRBV5-4 to TRBJ1-4, with D perhaps TRBD1 (5 bases). Germline CDR1 and CDR2: SGHNT and YYREEE (reference sequence). The CDR3 totals 14 residues. With 1 base removed from V and 4 bases from J, the gap between germline ends came to 8 bases. The CDR3 nucleotides read TGTGCCAGCAGCTTGAGGGGTTATAATGAAAAACTGTTTTTT. Residues: CASSLRGYNEKLFF.

This chain links TRBV27 with TRBJ1-6; D is possibly TRBD1 (6 bases). CDR1 is MNHEY, CDR2 SMNVEV, per germline (reference sequence). The CDR3 spans 16 residues. Trimming shortened V by 5 bases and J by 0 bases, and 11 bases separated the two germline ends. CDR3 sequence reads: CASSPQDSSYNSPLHF. DNA for the CDR3: TGTGCCAGCAGTCCCCAGGACAGCTCCTATAATTCACCCCTCCACTTT.

The chain joins TRBV19 to TRBJ1-5; tentatively, D is TRBD1 (6 bases). CDR1 LNHDA and CDR2 SQIVND come from the germline V gene (reference sequence). Trimming stripped 9 bases from V and 5 bases from J, with 14 bases between. The CDR3 sequence is 13 residues long. CDR3 amino acids: CASRQDSDQPQHF. CDR3 DNA sequence: TGTGCCAGCCGACAGGATTCCGATCAGCCCCAGCATTTT. The full variable domain, with the rest looked up from reference TRBV19 and TRBJ1-5, is DGGITQSPKYLFRKEGQNVTLSCEQNLNHDAMYWYRQDPGQGLRLIYYSQIVNDFQKGDIAEGYSVSREKKESFPLTVTSAQKNPTAFYLCASRQDSDQPQHFGDGTRLSIL.

J is TRBJ2-7 and V is TRBV2; D might be TRBD2 (6 bases). V gave up 7 bases and J gave up 5 bases, with 12 bases separating them. The CDR3 contains 12 residues. Germline CDR1 is SNHLY and CDR2 is FYNNEI. Written as DNA, the CDR3 is TGTGCCAGCAATCGGGAGAGCCACGAGCAGTACTTC. Protein sequence: CASNRESHEQYF.

V is TRBV4-1 and J is TRBJ2-1; the D gene is possibly TRBD2 (6 bases). The V gene's germline CDR1 is MGHRA and CDR2 YSYEKL. The length of the CDR3 is 15 residues. V dropped 2 bases and J dropped 7 bases, with 15 bases sitting between them. DNA for the CDR3: TGCGCCAGCAGCCAAATAAGTGCGGGATCGAATGAGCAGTTCTTC. Its protein is CASSQISAGSNEQFF.